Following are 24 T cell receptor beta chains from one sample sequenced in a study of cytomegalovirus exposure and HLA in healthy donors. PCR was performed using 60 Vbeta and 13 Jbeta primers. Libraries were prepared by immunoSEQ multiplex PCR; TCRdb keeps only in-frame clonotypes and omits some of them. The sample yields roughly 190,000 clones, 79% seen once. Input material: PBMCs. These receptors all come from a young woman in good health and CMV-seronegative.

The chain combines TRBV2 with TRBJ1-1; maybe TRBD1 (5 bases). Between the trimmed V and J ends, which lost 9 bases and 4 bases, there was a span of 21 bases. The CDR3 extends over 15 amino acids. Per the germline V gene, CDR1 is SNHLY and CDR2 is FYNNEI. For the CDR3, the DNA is TGTGCCAGTACGGAGGCGGAGGGGAGAGGCACTGAAGCTTTCTTT. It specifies CASTEAEGRGTEAFF.

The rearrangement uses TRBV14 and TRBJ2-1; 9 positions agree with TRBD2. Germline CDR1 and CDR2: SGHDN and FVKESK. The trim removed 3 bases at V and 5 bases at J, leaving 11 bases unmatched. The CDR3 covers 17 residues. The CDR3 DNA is TGTGCCAGCAGCCAGGTTCGAGCGGGAGGAGACCACAATGAGCAGTTCTTC. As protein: CASSQVRAGGDHNEQFF.

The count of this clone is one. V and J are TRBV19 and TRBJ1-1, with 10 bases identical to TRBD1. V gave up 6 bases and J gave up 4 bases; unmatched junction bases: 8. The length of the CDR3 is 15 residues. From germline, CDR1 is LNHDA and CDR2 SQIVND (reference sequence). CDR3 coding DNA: TGTGCCAGTAGCCCCCCGGACAGGGGGATCACTGAAGCTTTCTTT. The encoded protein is CASSPPDRGITEAFF.

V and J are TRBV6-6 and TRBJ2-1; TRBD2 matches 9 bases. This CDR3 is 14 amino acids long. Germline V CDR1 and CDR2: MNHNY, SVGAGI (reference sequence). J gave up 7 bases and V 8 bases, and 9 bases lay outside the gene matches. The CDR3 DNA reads TGTGCCAGCTCAGGGGGACTAGCAGGTAATGAGCAGTTCTTC. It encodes CASSGGLAGNEQFF.

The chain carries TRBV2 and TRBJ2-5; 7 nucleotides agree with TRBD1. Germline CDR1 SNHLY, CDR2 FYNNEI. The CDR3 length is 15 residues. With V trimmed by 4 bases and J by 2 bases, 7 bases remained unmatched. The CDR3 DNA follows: TGTGCCAGCAGTGTCATTCGGGGACAGCAAGAGACCCAGTACTTC. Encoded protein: CASSVIRGQQETQYF.

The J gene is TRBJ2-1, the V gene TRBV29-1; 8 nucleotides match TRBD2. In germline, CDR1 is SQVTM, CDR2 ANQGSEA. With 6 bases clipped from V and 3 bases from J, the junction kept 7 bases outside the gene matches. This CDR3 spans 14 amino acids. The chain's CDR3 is CSVDFTSGYNEQFF. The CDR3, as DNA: TGCAGCGTGGATTTCACTAGCGGCTACAATGAGCAGTTCTTC.

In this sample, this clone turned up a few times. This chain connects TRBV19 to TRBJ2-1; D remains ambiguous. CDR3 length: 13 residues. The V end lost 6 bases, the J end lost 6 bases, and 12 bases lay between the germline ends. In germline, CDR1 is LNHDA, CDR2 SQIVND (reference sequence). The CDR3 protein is CASSILRFNEQFF. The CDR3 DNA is TGTGCCAGTAGCATCCTCAGGTTCAATGAGCAGTTCTTC.

The CDR3 DNA sequence: TGTGCCAGCAGTTCTCCCCTCAATGAAAAACTGTTTTTT. As protein: CASSSPLNEKLFF. This chain joins TRBV27 and TRBJ1-4; D not certain. Germline loops: CDR1 MNHEY, CDR2 SMNVEV (reference sequence). V lost 4 bases and J 5 bases, leaving 8 bases between the germline ends. The CDR3 contains 13 residues.

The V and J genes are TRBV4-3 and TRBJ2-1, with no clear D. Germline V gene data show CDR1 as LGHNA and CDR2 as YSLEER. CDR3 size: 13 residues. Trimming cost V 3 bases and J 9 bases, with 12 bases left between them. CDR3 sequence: CASSQLSGIEQFF. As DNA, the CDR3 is TGCGCCAGCAGCCAGCTATCAGGTATTGAGCAGTTCTTC.

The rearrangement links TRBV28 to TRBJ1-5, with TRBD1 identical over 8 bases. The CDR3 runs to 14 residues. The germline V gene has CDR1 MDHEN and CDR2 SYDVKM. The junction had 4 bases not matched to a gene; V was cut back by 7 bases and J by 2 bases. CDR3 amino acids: CASIQGAGNQPQHF. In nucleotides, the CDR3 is TGTGCCAGCATTCAGGGGGCCGGCAATCAGCCCCAGCATTTT.

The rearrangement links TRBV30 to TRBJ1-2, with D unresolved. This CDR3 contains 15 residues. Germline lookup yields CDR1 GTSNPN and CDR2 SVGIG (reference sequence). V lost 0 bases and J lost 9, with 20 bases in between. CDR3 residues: CAWSVRKHLASSYTF. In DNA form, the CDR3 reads TGTGCCTGGAGTGTACGAAAACATCTGGCCTCGAGCTACACCTTC.

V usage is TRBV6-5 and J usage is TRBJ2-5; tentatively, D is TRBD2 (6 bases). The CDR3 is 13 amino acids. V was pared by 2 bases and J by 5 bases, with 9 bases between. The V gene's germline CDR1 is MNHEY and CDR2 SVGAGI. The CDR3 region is CASSYVGGETQYF. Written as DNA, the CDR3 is TGTGCCAGCAGTTACGTGGGAGGCGAGACCCAGTACTTC.

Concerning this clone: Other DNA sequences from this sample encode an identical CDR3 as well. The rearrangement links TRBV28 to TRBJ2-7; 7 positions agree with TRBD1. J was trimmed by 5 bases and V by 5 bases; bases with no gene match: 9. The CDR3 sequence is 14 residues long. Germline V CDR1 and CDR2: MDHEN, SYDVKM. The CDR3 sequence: CASSPGTAVNEQYF. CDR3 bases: TGTGCCAGCAGTCCAGGGACAGCAGTCAACGAGCAGTACTTC. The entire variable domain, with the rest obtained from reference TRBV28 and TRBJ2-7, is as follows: DVKVTQSSRYLVKRTGEKVFLECVQDMDHENMFWYRQDPGLGLRLIYFSYDVKMKEKGDIPEGYSVSREKKERFSLILESASTNQTSMYLCASSPGTAVNEQYFGPGTRLTVT.

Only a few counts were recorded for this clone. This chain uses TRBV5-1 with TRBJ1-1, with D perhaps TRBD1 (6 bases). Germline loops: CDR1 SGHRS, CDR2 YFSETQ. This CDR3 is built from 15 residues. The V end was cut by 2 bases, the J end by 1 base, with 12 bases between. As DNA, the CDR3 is TGCGCCAGCAGCTTCGATACAGGGCAGAACACTGAAGCTTTCTTT. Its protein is CASSFDTGQNTEAFF.

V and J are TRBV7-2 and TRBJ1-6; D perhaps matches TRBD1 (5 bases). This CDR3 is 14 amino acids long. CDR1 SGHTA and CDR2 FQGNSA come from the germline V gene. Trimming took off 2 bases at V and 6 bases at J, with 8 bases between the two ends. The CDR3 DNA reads TGTGCCAGCAGCTTACAGGGTGCTAATTCACCCCTCCACTTT. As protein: CASSLQGANSPLHF.

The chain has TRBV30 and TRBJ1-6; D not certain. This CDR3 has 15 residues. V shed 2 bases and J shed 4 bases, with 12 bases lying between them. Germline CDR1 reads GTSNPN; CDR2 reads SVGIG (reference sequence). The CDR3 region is CAWSLAGLYNSPLHF. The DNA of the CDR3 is TGTGCCTGGAGTTTGGCAGGACTTTATAATTCACCCCTCCACTTT.

The CDR3 sequence: CASSFITGRGEKLFF. DNA of the CDR3: TGTGCCAGCAGTTTTATTACAGGGAGGGGTGAAAAACTGTTTTTT. The chain carries TRBV28 and TRBJ1-4, with a tentative D call TRBD1 (6 bases). Germline CDR1 is MDHEN and CDR2 is SYDVKM. The CDR3 length is 15 residues. Between the trimmed V and J ends, which lost 3 bases and 7 bases, there was a span of 15 bases.

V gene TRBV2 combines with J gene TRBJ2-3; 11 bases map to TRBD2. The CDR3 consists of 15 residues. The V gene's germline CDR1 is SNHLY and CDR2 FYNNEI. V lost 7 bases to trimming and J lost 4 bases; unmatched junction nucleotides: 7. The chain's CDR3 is CASTETSGTPDTQYF. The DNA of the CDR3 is TGTGCCAGCACTGAGACTAGCGGGACCCCAGATACGCAGTATTTT.

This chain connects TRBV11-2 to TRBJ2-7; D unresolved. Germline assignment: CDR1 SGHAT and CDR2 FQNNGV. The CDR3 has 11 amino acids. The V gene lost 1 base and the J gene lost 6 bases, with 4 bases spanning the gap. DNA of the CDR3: TGTGCCAGCAGCTTAGTATCCGAGCAGTACTTC. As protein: CASSLVSEQYF.

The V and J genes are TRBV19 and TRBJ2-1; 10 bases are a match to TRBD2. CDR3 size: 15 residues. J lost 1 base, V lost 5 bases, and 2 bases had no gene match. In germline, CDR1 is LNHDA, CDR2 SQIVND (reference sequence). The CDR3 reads CASSASGGSYNEQFF. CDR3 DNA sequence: TGTGCCAGTAGTGCTAGCGGGGGTTCCTACAATGAGCAGTTCTTC.

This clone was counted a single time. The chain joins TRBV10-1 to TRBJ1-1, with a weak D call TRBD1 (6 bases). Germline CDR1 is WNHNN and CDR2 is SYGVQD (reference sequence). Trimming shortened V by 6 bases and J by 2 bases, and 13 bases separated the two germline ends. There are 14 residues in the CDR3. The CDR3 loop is CASSPGGGNTEAFF. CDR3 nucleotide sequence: TGCGCCAGCAGCCCCGGGGGGGGCAACACTGAAGCTTTCTTT.

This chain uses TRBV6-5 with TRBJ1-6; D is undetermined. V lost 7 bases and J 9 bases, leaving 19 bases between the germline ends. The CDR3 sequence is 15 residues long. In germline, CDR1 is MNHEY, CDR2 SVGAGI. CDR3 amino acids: CASKRAGVDASPLHF. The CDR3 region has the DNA TGTGCCAGCAAGAGGGCCGGGGTCGATGCTTCACCCCTCCACTTT.

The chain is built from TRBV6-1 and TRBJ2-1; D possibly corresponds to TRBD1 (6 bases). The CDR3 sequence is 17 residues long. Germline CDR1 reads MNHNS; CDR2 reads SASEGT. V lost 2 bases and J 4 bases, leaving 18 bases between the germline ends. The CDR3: CASSESPGTQLYNEQFF. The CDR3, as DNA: TGTGCCAGCAGTGAATCGCCCGGGACACAGCTGTACAATGAGCAGTTCTTC.

DNA of the CDR3: TGTGCCAGACAGGGGGATAAGGGTTCACCCCTCCACTTT. Its protein is CARQGDKGSPLHF. The chain uses TRBV2 and TRBJ1-6; TRBD1 matches at 8 bases. There are 13 residues in the CDR3. CDR1 and CDR2 (germline): SNHLY, FYNNEI. V dropped 9 bases and J dropped 9; count of bases not matched to a gene: 7.